What follows describes a single T cell receptor (beta chain). Produced via immunoSEQ multiplex PCR; TCRdb's table is partial and in-frame only. The top ten hold over 10% of the sample, which has some 150,000 clones, about 87% seen once. Time point: blood 2 weeks post-SBRT. Treatment indicated: 15 Gy SBRT to primary tumor, nephrectomy 4 weeks later. Radiation-treated patients gave blood at baseline, week 2 and week 4. The sample is drawn from a study of radiation and T cells in renal cell carcinoma. Germline loops: CDR1 SGHAT, CDR2 FQNNGV. V lost 2 bases to trimming and J lost 4 bases, with 14 bases between them. This CDR3 spans 15 amino acids.

The V and J genes are TRBV11-2 and TRBJ1-2; TRBD1 might be the D (6 bases). The clonotype originates from a woman between 50 and 59 years old with renal cell carcinoma. Source: blood, taken from a patient whose treatment included radiotherapy and nephrectomy. The CDR3: CASSLRAGGAYGYTF. CDR3 sequence (DNA): TGTGCCAGCAGCTTAAGAGCCGGGGGGGCCTATGGCTACACCTTC.